Below are 23 T cell receptor beta chains sequenced from a single sample in a study of identical twins. MiXCR was run by TCRdb on the 5' RACE reads, yielding one entry per CDR3 protein. The table includes hundreds of thousands of distinct CDR3 sequences, roughly 26% detected once. These sequences were also reported in another study, on T cells expressing NK-cell markers.

Material for sequencing was CD4+ T cells sorted from blood. The receptors shown here come from a woman aged 18-29 years in good health.

The chain couples TRBV9 to TRBJ2-2; unclear D gene. Germline V lookup: CDR1 SGDLS, CDR2 YYNGEE. Trimming left V 0 bases short and J 1 base short, with 7 bases between. The CDR3 length is 15 residues. The DNA of the CDR3 is TGTGCCAGCAGCGTAGGGTATATGAACACCGGGGAGCTGTTTTTT. It is translated as CASSVGYMNTGELFF.

The chain is built from TRBV5-1 and TRBJ2-5, with TRBD1 as a possible D gene (5 bases). The CDR3 totals 15 residues. Trimming removed 0 bases from V and 0 bases from J, with 9 bases in between. CDR1 and CDR2 from the germline V gene are SGHRS and YFSETQ. The CDR3 DNA reads TGCGCCAGCAGCTTGGGGGGCCTGTACCAAGAGACCCAGTACTTC. Its translation: CASSLGGLYQETQYF.

V and J are TRBV20-1 and TRBJ2-7; 10 positions match TRBD2. This CDR3 is built from 14 residues. Germline CDR1 is DFQATT and CDR2 is SNEGSKA (reference sequence). Trimming at V came to 3 bases and at J to 2 bases, leaving 4 bases not matched to a gene. The CDR3 DNA reads TGCAGTGCTAGTACGACTAGCGGGCCCTACGAGCAGTACTTC. The encoded protein is CSASTTSGPYEQYF.

There are many counts of this clonotype. For the CDR3, the DNA is TGTGCCAGCAGTTTACGGGACAGTAAGATAAATGAGCAGTTCTTC. As protein: CASSLRDSKINEQFF. The chain has TRBV12-3 or TRBV12-4 and TRBJ2-1; 7 bases are shared with TRBD1. The V segment lost 2 bases and the J segment 7 bases; nucleotides outside the gene matches: 8. The CDR3 is 15 amino acids.

V and J are TRBV12-3 or TRBV12-4 and TRBJ1-5; D call uncertain. V was trimmed by 6 bases and J by 7 bases, leaving 13 bases between them. There are 13 residues in the CDR3. This chain's CDR3 is CASSVRKEQPQHF. The CDR3 DNA is TGTGCCAGCAGCGTACGAAAGGAACAGCCCCAGCATTTT.

The V call is TRBV18, the J call TRBJ2-4; the D is unclear. The CDR3 contains 12 residues. The germline gives CDR1 KGHSH, CDR2 LQKENI. V gave up 8 bases and J gave up 11 bases, with 16 bases separating them. CDR3 loop: CASKGHGAFQYF. The CDR3 nucleotides are TGTGCCAGCAAAGGTCATGGTGCGTTTCAGTACTTC.

The chain links TRBV20-1 to TRBJ1-1; D gene uncertain. The CDR3 contains 12 residues. V was trimmed by 5 bases and J by 1 base, leaving 8 bases between them. Germline values: CDR1 DFQATT, CDR2 SNEGSKA (reference sequence). CDR3 protein: CSAHRQNTEAFF. The DNA for the CDR3 is TGCAGTGCTCATCGGCAGAACACTGAAGCTTTCTTT.

The J gene is TRBJ2-3, the V gene TRBV20-1, with 8 bases lining up with TRBD2. The CDR3 consists of 15 residues. V was clipped by 1 base and J by 2 bases; unmatched bases: 5. CDR1 and CDR2 from the germline V gene are DFQATT and SNEGSKA (reference sequence). The CDR3 protein is CSARVVAGITDTQYF. The CDR3 region has the DNA TGCAGTGCTAGAGTAGTAGCGGGGATCACAGATACGCAGTATTTT.

The rearrangement links TRBV20-1 to TRBJ1-2, with 8 positions matching TRBD1. The CDR3 runs to 13 residues. Per germline, CDR1 DFQATT and CDR2 SNEGSKA (reference sequence). V was clipped by 6 bases and J by 2 bases; unmatched bases: 5. The CDR3 loop is CSAGPGGNYGYTF. CDR3 in DNA: TGCAGTGCAGGGCCAGGGGGCAACTATGGCTACACCTTC.

The chain links TRBV29-1 to TRBJ2-3; D remains ambiguous. The CDR3 contains 11 residues. Per germline, CDR1 SQVTM and CDR2 ANQGSEA. V lost 8 bases to trimming and J lost 4 bases, with 10 bases between them. CDR3 loop: CSPRGADTQYF. CDR3 nucleotide sequence: TGCAGCCCTCGAGGCGCAGATACGCAGTATTTT.

Points on this clonotype: A read error may explain this, as a much larger clone is one base away. J is TRBJ2-1 and V is TRBV20-1; the match to TRBD1 covers 9 bases. The CDR3 length is 13 residues. Germline V gene lookup returns CDR1 DFQATT and CDR2 SNEGSKA (reference sequence). For the CDR3, the DNA is TGCAATGCGTACAGGGGGCGCCTCAATGAGCAGTTCTTC. This translates into CNAYRGRLNEQFF.

This clonotype was observed a few times. The chain employs TRBV12-3 or TRBV12-4 and TRBJ2-3; the D is unclear. The CDR3 covers 12 residues. V shed 3 bases and J shed 3 bases, with 4 bases lying between them. CDR3 region: CASSFKTDTQYF. CDR3 nucleotides: TGTGCCAGCAGTTTTAAGACAGATACGCAGTATTTT.

The V and J genes are TRBV12-3 or TRBV12-4 and TRBJ2-3, with TRBD1 as a possible D gene (6 bases). This CDR3 has 14 residues. Trimming removed 8 bases from V and 1 base from J, with 13 bases in between. In nucleotides, the CDR3 is TGTGCCAGCGGAAGACAGGCCGGCACAGATACGCAGTATTTT. This codes for CASGRQAGTDTQYF.

V usage is TRBV5-6 and J usage is TRBJ2-7, with 10 positions matching TRBD1. The CDR3 covers 15 residues. Germline V gene lookup returns CDR1 SGHDT and CDR2 YYEEEE. V gave up 0 bases and J gave up 4 bases; unmatched junction bases: 4. CDR3 residues: CASSLVGTGEYEQYF. In nucleotides, the CDR3 is TGTGCCAGCAGCTTGGTTGGGACAGGGGAGTACGAGCAGTACTTC.

The rearrangement links TRBV5-1 to TRBJ2-3; D possibly corresponds to TRBD2 (5 bases). Trimming took off 2 bases at V and 2 bases at J, with 9 bases between the two ends. Germline lookup yields CDR1 SGHRS and CDR2 YFSETQ. This CDR3 is 14 amino acids long. In DNA, the CDR3 is TGCGCCAGCAGCTTTAATCGGGACACAGATACGCAGTATTTT. Residues: CASSFNRDTDTQYF.

This clonotype was seen a few times. The chain recombines TRBV4-2 with TRBJ2-7, with TRBD2 matching over 10 bases. CDR3 length: 18 amino acids. The V segment lost 1 base and the J segment 2 bases; nucleotides outside the gene matches: 11. Per germline, CDR1 LGHNA and CDR2 YNFKEQ. CDR3 coding DNA: TGTGCCAGCAGCCAAGGGGTTGAAGGACTAGCGGAGGCCTACGAGCAGTACTTC. Protein: CASSQGVEGLAEAYEQYF.

The rearrangement links TRBV2 to TRBJ2-1; D is unresolved. Trimming pared 6 bases from V and 8 bases from J, leaving 8 bases between. This CDR3 has 11 amino acids. Germline V gene lookup returns CDR1 SNHLY and CDR2 FYNNEI. The CDR3: CASSPDYEQFF. The CDR3 DNA sequence: TGTGCCAGCAGCCCCGACTATGAGCAGTTCTTC.

V usage is TRBV7-2 and J usage is TRBJ2-6; TRBD1 is a possible D gene (5 bases). V dropped 5 bases and J dropped 4 bases, with 15 bases sitting between them. CDR1 and CDR2 (germline): SGHTA, FQGNSA. This CDR3 comprises 16 residues. The CDR3 nucleotides are TGTGCCAGCAGCCCTCGCGTAGGGGTAGGGGCCAACGTCCTGACTTTC. Its translation: CASSPRVGVGANVLTF. Looking up the rest from reference TRBV7-2 and TRBJ2-6 gives the full variable domain: GAGVSQSPSNKVTEKGKDVELRCDPISGHTALYWYRQSLGQGLEFLIYFQGNSAPDKSGLPSDRFSAERTGGSVSTLTIQRTQQEDSAVYLCASSPRVGVGANVLTFGAGSRLTVL.

This chain connects TRBV20-1 to TRBJ2-7; 9 positions agree with TRBD1. CDR3 length: 14 residues. Unmatched junction bases numbered 10, after V lost 6 bases and J lost 4 bases. Germline lookup yields CDR1 DFQATT and CDR2 SNEGSKA (reference sequence). In nucleotides, the CDR3 is TGCAGTGCCAGACCGGGACAGGGTCTTTACGAGCAGTACTTC. This gives the protein CSARPGQGLYEQYF.

The chain uses TRBV11-2 and TRBJ2-4; no clear D. With 5 bases removed from V and 2 bases from J, the gap between germline ends came to 10 bases. This CDR3 region has 14 residues. The germline CDR1 and CDR2 sequences are SGHAT and FQNNGV. The CDR3 DNA is TGTGCCAGCAGCATCGGATTGTCCAAAAACATTCAGTACTTC. This translates into CASSIGLSKNIQYF.

The chain carries TRBV5-1 and TRBJ1-2; 7 nucleotides line up with TRBD1. The CDR3 consists of 14 residues. The V gene's germline CDR1 is SGHRS and CDR2 YFSETQ. V shed 4 bases, J shed 2 bases, and the junction held 5 bases outside the gene matches. The CDR3 spells CASSPKQGNYGYTF. The CDR3 DNA sequence: TGCGCCAGCAGCCCGAAACAGGGGAACTATGGCTACACCTTC.

The chain uses TRBV12-3 or TRBV12-4 and TRBJ2-3; tentatively, D is TRBD2 (6 bases). Deletions cut 7 bases from V and 3 bases from J, with 14 bases between. The CDR3 runs to 14 residues. The CDR3 nucleotides are TGTGCCAGCACCCCGGTGGGGGGAACAGATACGCAGTATTTT. Translated: CASTPVGGTDTQYF.

This clonotype was seen only a few times. The chain employs TRBV5-5 and TRBJ2-7; D unclear. The CDR3 covers 14 residues. Deletions cut 0 bases from V and 0 bases from J, with 7 bases between. Germline CDR1 is SGHKS and CDR2 is YYEKEE (reference sequence). The CDR3 spells CASSLAWTSYEQYF. In DNA form, the CDR3 reads TGTGCCAGCAGCTTGGCTTGGACCTCCTACGAGCAGTACTTC.